These 8 T cell receptor beta chains share one sample of origin, sequenced in a study of blood T cells in healthy people across ages. Next came a second PCR, run for about 7 to 12 cycles, which used a sample-barcoded 5' primer along with a J-beta primer mix. TCRdb re-derived calls from the 5' RACE reads in MiXCR, one entry per CDR3 protein. The top ten hold under 15% of the sample, which has about 1.1 million distinct CDR3 sequences, around two fifths seen once. Source material: blood. These receptors all stem from a man in his late teens or twenties in good health.

The chain is built from TRBV7-2 and TRBJ2-3, with D perhaps given as TRBD1 or TRBD2 (5 bases each). Per the germline V gene, CDR1 is SGHTA and CDR2 is FQGNSA. There are 17 residues in the CDR3. Trimming shortened V by 2 bases and J by 3 bases, and 18 bases separated the two germline ends. The CDR3 sequence is CASSLITRGRVTDTQYF. Written as DNA, the CDR3 is TGTGCCAGCAGCTTAATTACTAGGGGCAGGGTGACAGATACGCAGTATTTT.

As for this clonotype: A read error may account for a junction end that differs from germline. The chain carries TRBV20-1 and TRBJ1-2; D not resolved. The CDR3 is made up of 11 amino acids. Germline V CDR1 and CDR2: DFQATT, SNEGSKA (reference sequence). The CDR3 region has the DNA TGCAGTGCTAGGCGGCCAGATGGCCACACCTTC. This encodes CSARRPDGHTF.

V gene TRBV7-9 combines with J gene TRBJ1-6; the D gene is possibly TRBD1 (6 bases). Trimming removed 4 bases at V and 0 bases at J, with 16 bases between. CDR1 is SEHNR and CDR2 is FQNEAQ in the germline V gene (reference sequence). The CDR3 length is 18 residues. CDR3 loop: CASSYSQGFSSYNSPLHF. CDR3 coding DNA: TGTGCCAGCAGCTATAGCCAGGGGTTTTCCTCCTATAATTCACCCCTCCACTTT.

The chain combines TRBV7-2 with TRBJ1-5, with unresolved D. From germline, CDR1 is SGHTA and CDR2 FQGNSA. Trimming stripped 1 base from V and 5 bases from J, with 18 bases between. This CDR3 region has 17 residues. Here the CDR3 reads CASSLDPGQFPDQPQHF. Here the CDR3 DNA reads TGTGCCAGCAGCTTAGACCCTGGGCAGTTCCCAGATCAGCCCCAGCATTTT.

J is TRBJ1-1 and V is TRBV5-1; D is uncertain. The CDR3 extends over 14 amino acids. Per the germline V gene, CDR1 is SGHRS and CDR2 is YFSETQ. Trimming pared 4 bases from V and 4 bases from J, leaving 14 bases between. CDR3 residues: CASSLKGSGTEAFF. For the CDR3, the DNA is TGCGCCAGCAGCCTAAAAGGGTCGGGCACTGAAGCTTTCTTT.

The CDR3 DNA reads TGCAGTGCTAGAGAAGGCAGCTCCTACGAGCAGTACTTC. Amino acid sequence: CSAREGSSYEQYF. This chain links TRBV20-1 with TRBJ2-7, with D unclear. Trimming removed 0 bases at V and 0 bases at J, with 6 bases between. The CDR3 loop spans 13 amino acids. Looked up from germline, CDR1 is DFQATT and CDR2 is SNEGSKA (reference sequence).

The chain has TRBV4-2 and TRBJ1-4; possibly TRBD1 for D (6 bases). The CDR3 has 16 amino acids. Germline V gene sequence: CDR1 LGHNA, CDR2 YNFKEQ. V lost 0 bases, J lost 6 bases, and 14 bases lay in between. The CDR3 sequence is CASSQDIRGGDEKLFF. CDR3 nucleotide sequence: TGTGCCAGCAGCCAAGATATTAGGGGGGGAGATGAAAAACTGTTTTTT.

This chain joins TRBV12-3 or TRBV12-4 and TRBJ1-1; D call uncertain. The CDR3 contains 11 residues. V was shortened by 8 bases and J by 4 bases, with 8 bases between the two germline ends. The chain's CDR3 is CASQEVTEAFF. The DNA for the CDR3 is TGTGCCAGCCAGGAGGTCACTGAAGCTTTCTTT.